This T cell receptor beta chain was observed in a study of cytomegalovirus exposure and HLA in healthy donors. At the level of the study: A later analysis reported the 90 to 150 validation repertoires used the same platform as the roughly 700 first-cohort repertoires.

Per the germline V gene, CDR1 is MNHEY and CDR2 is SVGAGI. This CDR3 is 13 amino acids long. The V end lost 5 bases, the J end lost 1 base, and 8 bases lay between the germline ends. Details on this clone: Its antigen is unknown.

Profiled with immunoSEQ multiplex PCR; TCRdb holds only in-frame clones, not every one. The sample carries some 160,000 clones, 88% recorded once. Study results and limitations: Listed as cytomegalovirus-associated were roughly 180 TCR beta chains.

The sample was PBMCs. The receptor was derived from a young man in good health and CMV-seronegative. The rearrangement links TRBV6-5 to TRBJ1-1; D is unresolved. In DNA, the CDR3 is TGTGCCAGCAGTCCGGAGAGGAACACTGAAGCTTTCTTT. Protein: CASSPERNTEAFF.